This passage covers 28 T cell receptor beta chains from one sample sequenced in a study of T cell responses to AZD1222 COVID-19 vaccine. Sequencing used immunoSEQ multiplex PCR; TCRdb keeps in-frame clones, though not all of them. This sample carries 250,000 to 300,000 clones, approximately 94% of them seen once, and the ten largest clones take around 0.5%. The material was peripheral blood, obtained 28 days after the second AZD1222 dose. All receptors derive from an adult who received the AZD1222 COVID-19 vaccine.

V is TRBV18 and J is TRBJ1-6; D is ambiguous. The CDR3 is 12 amino acids. V lost 6 bases to trimming and J lost 7 bases, with 7 bases between them. Per the germline V gene, CDR1 is KGHSH and CDR2 is LQKENI. CDR3 DNA: TGTGCCAGCTCTACCCGCAATTCACCCCTCCACTTT. It yields the protein CASSTRNSPLHF.

This clone was recorded only once. The V gene is TRBV18, the J gene TRBJ2-7; no firm D call. Germline CDR1 and CDR2: KGHSH and LQKENI. V lost 0 bases and J 4 bases, leaving 10 bases between the germline ends. The CDR3 is made up of 14 amino acids. The chain's CDR3 is CASSPPSGRYEQYF. The CDR3 DNA is TGTGCCAGCTCACCACCTAGTGGACGGTACGAGCAGTACTTC. Full variable domain (remainder filled in from reference TRBV18 and TRBJ2-7): NAGVMQNPRHLVRRRGQEARLRCSPMKGHSHVYWYRQLPEEGLKFMVYLQKENIIDESGMPKERFSAEFPKEGPSILRIQQVVRGDSAAYFCASSPPSGRYEQYFGPGTRLTVT.

This sequence joins TRBV29-1 and TRBJ2-3; 8 bases match TRBD2. CDR1 and CDR2 (germline): SQVTM, ANQGSEA. This CDR3 contains 14 residues. V shed 7 bases and J 3 bases; nucleotides not matched to a gene: 9. The CDR3 nucleotides read TGCAGCGCGGGGGGACCGGGAGGGACAGATACGCAGTATTTT. Translated: CSAGGPGGTDTQYF.

V gene TRBV28 combines with J gene TRBJ2-7, with 7 positions matching TRBD1. Losses at the gene ends were 10 bases for V and 4 bases for J; bases not matched to a gene: 7. The CDR3 sequence is 12 residues long. In germline, CDR1 is MDHEN, CDR2 SYDVKM. The CDR3 sequence is CATRGTPYEQYF. The CDR3 DNA reads as TGTGCCACCAGGGGGACACCGTACGAGCAGTACTTC. The full variable domain, completed using reference TRBV28 and TRBJ2-7, is DVKVTQSSRYLVKRTGEKVFLECVQDMDHENMFWYRQDPGLGLRLIYFSYDVKMKEKGDIPEGYSVSREKKERFSLILESASTNQTSMYLCATRGTPYEQYFGPGTRLTVT.

The chain employs TRBV27 and TRBJ1-6; the D is unclear. This CDR3 has 15 amino acids. Trimming took 3 bases from V and 9 from J, leaving 15 bases between them. Germline values: CDR1 MNHEY, CDR2 SMNVEV (reference sequence). CDR3 DNA sequence: TGTGCCAGCAGTTTGATATCGAACCCTGTTTCACCCCTCCACTTT. Residues: CASSLISNPVSPLHF.

This chain links TRBV3-1 (or the pseudogene TRBV3-2) with TRBJ2-7; unclear D gene. Germline CDR1 is LGHDT and CDR2 is YNNKEL (reference sequence). The V end lost 1 base, the J end lost 0 bases, and 10 bases lay between the germline ends. CDR3 size: 15 residues. The CDR3 loop reads CASSQVSGVSYEQYF. CDR3 bases: TGTGCCAGCAGCCAAGTGTCGGGTGTCTCCTACGAGCAGTACTTC.

The chain uses TRBV19 and TRBJ2-1; D is possibly TRBD2 (7 bases). V shed 7 bases and J shed 4 bases, with 17 bases lying between them. Germline V lookup: CDR1 LNHDA, CDR2 SQIVND (reference sequence). The CDR3 contains 15 residues. In DNA form, the CDR3 reads TGTGCCAGTACCCTAGGGGGGGGGTTGTACAATGAGCAGTTCTTC. It is translated as CASTLGGGLYNEQFF.

The V and J genes are TRBV6-5 and TRBJ1-2, with 7 bases identical to TRBD1. This CDR3 comprises 13 residues. Germline values: CDR1 MNHEY, CDR2 SVGAGI. With 6 bases clipped from V and 2 bases from J, the junction kept 3 bases outside the gene matches. The CDR3: CASSLQGNYGYTF. CDR3 in DNA: TGTGCCAGCAGCCTACAGGGGAACTATGGCTACACCTTC.

Here the CDR3 reads CASKDRATGNTIYF. The DNA of the CDR3 is TGTGCCAGCAAGGACAGGGCGACTGGAAACACCATATATTTT. The rearrangement links TRBV3-1 (or the pseudogene TRBV3-2) to TRBJ1-3, with 8 bases lining up with TRBD1. The CDR3 loop spans 14 amino acids. V trimming: 7 bases; J trimming: 2 bases; junction bases outside the gene matches: 4. Germline assignment: CDR1 LGHDT and CDR2 YNNKEL (reference sequence).

The chain uses TRBV2 and TRBJ1-3, with unresolved D. V was cut by 10 bases and J by 0 bases, with 10 bases left in between. The CDR3 runs 13 residues. CDR1 is SNHLY and CDR2 is FYNNEI in the germline V gene. The CDR3 sequence: CATSGFSGNTIYF. CDR3 in DNA: TGTGCCACTTCGGGGTTCTCTGGAAACACCATATATTTT.

This clone appeared a single time. The chain uses TRBV3-1 (or the pseudogene TRBV3-2) and TRBJ2-7, with 9 nucleotides matching TRBD2. The CDR3 runs to 15 residues. From germline, CDR1 is LGHDT and CDR2 YNNKEL (reference sequence). V gave up 1 base and J gave up 4 bases; unmatched junction bases: 5. The CDR3 is CASSQGVSGGYEQYF. In nucleotides, the CDR3 is TGTGCCAGCAGCCAAGGGGTTAGCGGGGGATACGAGCAGTACTTC.

The V call is TRBV5-1, the J call TRBJ2-5, with D perhaps matching TRBD1 or TRBD2 (6 bases each). Germline V lookup: CDR1 SGHRS, CDR2 YFSETQ. The CDR3 is 14 amino acids. V lost 0 bases, J lost 5 bases, and 11 bases lay in between. The CDR3 loop is CASSLAGDSETQYF. The CDR3 DNA sequence: TGCGCCAGCAGCTTGGCAGGGGACTCGGAGACCCAGTACTTC.

V and J are TRBV5-6 and TRBJ1-6, with a possible D match to TRBD1 (5 bases). V lost 2 bases to trimming and J lost 14 bases, with 23 bases between them. Germline-derived CDR1 and CDR2 are SGHDT and YYEEEE. The CDR3 spans 16 residues. This CDR3 is CASSFLGTDLFRALHF. The DNA of the CDR3 is TGTGCCAGCAGCTTCCTAGGGACGGATCTCTTTCGGGCCCTCCACTTT. The entire variable domain, with the rest obtained from reference TRBV5-6 and TRBJ1-6, is as follows: DAGVTQSPTHLIKTRGQQVTLRCSPKSGHDTVSWYQQALGQGPQFIFQYYEEEERQRGNFPDRFSGHQFPNYSSELNVNALLLGDSALYLCASSFLGTDLFRALHFGNGTRLTVT.

The gene calls are TRBV9 and TRBJ1-2; 9 bases match TRBD1. This CDR3 contains 14 residues. V lost 0 bases and J lost 5; bases outside the gene matches: 2. Germline V gives CDR1 SGDLS, CDR2 YYNGEE. The CDR3 spells CASSVGTGDYGYTF. CDR3 nucleotide sequence: TGTGCCAGCAGCGTAGGGACAGGGGATTATGGCTACACCTTC. Full variable domain (rest looked up from reference TRBV9 and TRBJ1-2): DSGVTQTPKHLITATGQRVTLRCSPRSGDLSVYWYQQSLDQGLQFLIQYYNGEERAKGNILERFSAQQFPDLHSELNLSSLELGDSALYFCASSVGTGDYGYTFGSGTRLTVV.

V gene TRBV10-3 combines with J gene TRBJ1-2; no reliable D call. CDR1 ENHRY and CDR2 SYGVKD come from the germline V gene. The V and J ends lost 6 bases and 7 bases respectively, with 21 bases between them. This CDR3 is built from 15 residues. The CDR3 loop is CAIRGLMEPTIGYTF. CDR3 sequence (DNA): TGTGCCATCAGGGGCCTCATGGAACCGACTATTGGCTACACCTTC.

The chain combines TRBV12-3 or TRBV12-4 with TRBJ2-7, with D possibly being TRBD2 (5 bases). V was clipped by 8 bases and J by 4 bases, with 12 bases between them. The CDR3 contains 12 residues. CDR3 sequence: CASGPSGYEQYF. The CDR3 nucleotides read TGTGCCAGCGGCCCCTCGGGGTACGAGCAGTACTTC.

The chain uses TRBV5-3 and TRBJ1-2; D gene uncertain. TRBV5-3 is flagged as an ORF with uncertain function. Between the trimmed V and J ends, which lost 4 bases and 5 bases, there was a span of 15 bases. This CDR3 is 14 amino acids long. In DNA, the CDR3 is TGTGCCAGAAGCCCTGGACTTTGGGGATATGGCTACACCTTC. It yields the protein CARSPGLWGYGYTF.

Note on this clone: Sequence at one end of the junction differs from germline and may be a read error. V usage is TRBV6-4 and J usage is TRBJ2-1, with TRBD2 identical over 12 bases. Germline V gives CDR1 MRHNA, CDR2 SNTAGT. This CDR3 is built from 14 residues. The chain's CDR3 is CASSLAGGYNGQFF. CDR3 nucleotide sequence: TGTGCCAGCAGCCTAGCGGGGGGGTACAATGGGCAGTTCTTC.

V is TRBV5-1 and J is TRBJ2-2, with D unresolved. V was cut by 0 bases and J by 4 bases, with 7 bases left in between. Germline CDR1 and CDR2: SGHRS and YFSETQ. This CDR3 has 14 residues. CDR3 residues: CASSLDSSTGELFF. The CDR3 nucleotides read TGCGCCAGCAGCTTGGACAGTTCCACCGGGGAGCTGTTTTTT. The entire variable domain, with the rest obtained from reference TRBV5-1 and TRBJ2-2, is as follows: KAGVTQTPRYLIKTRGQQVTLSCSPISGHRSVSWYQQTPGQGLQFLFEYFSETQRNKGNFPGRFSGRQFSNSRSEMNVSTLELGDSALYLCASSLDSSTGELFFGEGSRLTVL.

V and J are TRBV5-1 and TRBJ2-7; D unclear. Looked up from germline, CDR1 is SGHRS and CDR2 is YFSETQ. This CDR3 comprises 13 residues. V was clipped by 0 bases and J by 4 bases, with 8 bases between them. CDR3 coding DNA: TGCGCCAGCAGCTTGGATGGAGTATACGAGCAGTACTTC. It encodes CASSLDGVYEQYF.

The chain joins TRBV28 to TRBJ1-4, with 7 bases matching TRBD1. The CDR3 loop spans 14 amino acids. Per germline, CDR1 MDHEN and CDR2 SYDVKM. J lost 10 bases, V lost 2 bases, and 7 bases had no gene match. Here the CDR3 DNA reads TGTGCCAGCAGTTTAGACAGGGACGTAAGAAAACTGTTTTTT. Its protein is CASSLDRDVRKLFF.

This clone was detected only once. The chain is built from TRBV10-3 and TRBJ2-1, with TRBD2 identical over 8 bases. The trim removed 4 bases at V and 6 bases at J, leaving 14 bases unmatched. This CDR3 contains 17 residues. Germline CDR1 is ENHRY and CDR2 is SYGVKD. The CDR3, as DNA: TGTGCCATCAGTGGGTCCCACCGGGGTAGCGGGACCAATGAGCAGTTCTTC. It translates to CAISGSHRGSGTNEQFF.

The chain couples TRBV2 to TRBJ2-7; D is unresolved. The CDR3 has 14 amino acids. Germline V gives CDR1 SNHLY, CDR2 FYNNEI. V shed 6 bases and J shed 1 base, with 13 bases lying between them. In DNA form, the CDR3 reads TGTGCCAGCAGCGCAGAGATTACGTCCTACGAGCAGTACTTC. Its protein is CASSAEITSYEQYF. Drawing the rest from reference TRBV2 and TRBJ2-7, the complete variable domain is EPEVTQTPSHQVTQMGQEVILRCVPISNHLYFYWYRQILGQKVEFLVSFYNNEISEKSEIFDDQFSVERPDGSNFTLKIRSTKLEDSAMYFCASSAEITSYEQYFGPGTRLTVT.

The rearrangement joins TRBV2 to TRBJ2-7; D remains ambiguous. V dropped 6 bases and J dropped 0 bases, with 6 bases sitting between them. Germline assignment: CDR1 SNHLY and CDR2 FYNNEI. The CDR3 has 12 residues. CDR3 region: CASRDLSYEQYF. The CDR3 DNA reads as TGTGCCAGCAGGGACCTCTCCTACGAGCAGTACTTC.

As concerns this clone: The same CDR3 can be traced to other DNA sequences in this sample. This chain links TRBV5-1 with TRBJ1-6; D unclear. This CDR3 has 13 amino acids. The V and J ends lost 0 bases and 7 bases respectively, with 5 bases between them. CDR1 is SGHRS and CDR2 is YFSETQ in the germline V gene. DNA of the CDR3: TGCGCCAGCAGCTTGGGGCGGAATTCACCCCTCCACTTT. Its translation: CASSLGRNSPLHF.

This chain joins TRBV3-1 (or the pseudogene TRBV3-2) and TRBJ2-7; 16 bases match TRBD2. Germline assignment: CDR1 LGHDT and CDR2 YNNKEL (reference sequence). This CDR3 is built from 16 residues. V shed 6 bases and J 3 bases; nucleotides not matched to a gene: 5. The CDR3 coding sequence is TGTGCCAGCAGTGGGACTAGCGGGGGGGCCGGCTACGAGCAGTACTTC. Protein product: CASSGTSGGAGYEQYF.

The chain uses TRBV27 and TRBJ1-1; D unresolved. This CDR3 is built from 14 residues. CDR1 is MNHEY, CDR2 SMNVEV, per germline (reference sequence). Trimming shortened V by 8 bases and J by 10 bases, and 23 bases separated the two germline ends. Written as DNA, the CDR3 is TGTGCCAGCCATTCCCCCGGCCGAATAAACCCAGCTTTCTTT. It translates to CASHSPGRINPAFF.

V gene TRBV27 combines with J gene TRBJ2-7, with a tentative D call TRBD2 (6 bases). The CDR3 runs to 15 residues. Germline V CDR1 and CDR2: MNHEY, SMNVEV (reference sequence). V was cut by 6 bases and J by 2 bases, with 17 bases left in between. The CDR3: CASSLRGGAAYEQYF. The CDR3 DNA is TGTGCCAGCAGCCTAAGGGGCGGGGCGGCCTACGAGCAGTACTTC.